This T cell receptor beta chain was sequenced during a study of blood T cell repertoires in COVID-19. The participants were between about 18 and 90 years old and came from under 25 US areas. V gave up 5 bases and J gave up 0 bases, with 14 bases separating them. The CDR3 is made up of 16 amino acids. Germline loops: CDR1 SGHTA, CDR2 FQGTGA. Sequencing used immunoSEQ multiplex PCR; TCRdb keeps in-frame clones, though not all of them. Counted here are 250,000 to 350,000 clones, nearly 90% occurring once; the ten biggest clones make up around 4.4%. This TCR was recovered from a woman aged 18-29 years with acute COVID-19. The V call is TRBV7-3, the J call TRBJ2-1, with D possibly being TRBD1 (5 bases). The sample consisted of PBMCs or T cells enriched from blood (not recorded which). The CDR3 coding sequence is TGTGCCAGCAGCACCGTGGGGCCTATCTCCTACAATGAGCAGTTCTTC. It translates to CASSTVGPISYNEQFF.